The 6 T cell receptor beta chains given below trace back to one sample, sequenced in a study of T cells in Graves' hyperthyroidism and ophthalmopathy. Template material for amplifying TCR beta CDR3 regions consisted of RNA transcripts. The TCR CDR3 was amplified in a first-round RT-PCR using the HTBI primer set. TCRdb used MiXCR to reprocess the multiplex PCR reads, holding one entry per CDR3 protein. The table shows under 550,000 distinct CDR3 sequences, with about 20% occurring only once. The sequenced material came from blood. The source of these receptors is a man aged 40-55 years with Graves' ophthalmopathy.

This clonotype was observed many times. The chain has TRBV7-2 and TRBJ2-1, with TRBD2 matching over 7 bases. The CDR3 spans 16 residues. The V gene's germline CDR1 is SGHTA and CDR2 FQGNSA. The V gene end was trimmed by 4 bases and the J gene end by 0 bases; junction bases not matched to a gene: 6. The CDR3: CASSSTVAGSYNEQFF. The CDR3 nucleotides are TGTGCCAGCAGCTCCACTGTAGCGGGCTCCTACAATGAGCAGTTCTTC.

The sample holds many counts of this clonotype. CDR3 loop: CAWSMGHAYEQYF. The CDR3 region has the DNA TGTGCCTGGAGTATGGGGCACGCATACGAGCAGTACTTC. The chain has TRBV30 and TRBJ2-7, with D perhaps TRBD1 (5 bases). The CDR3 has 13 amino acids. Deletions cut 2 bases from V and 4 bases from J, with 12 bases between. CDR1 and CDR2 (germline): GTSNPN, SVGIG (reference sequence).

There are many counts of this clonotype. V and J are TRBV12-3 or TRBV12-4 and TRBJ2-1, with 10 bases matching TRBD2. The V segment lost 10 bases and the J segment 4 bases; nucleotides outside the gene matches: 7. The CDR3 is 14 residues long. The CDR3 coding sequence is TGTGCCATAATAAGCGGGGGGGATTACAATGAGCAGTTCTTC. Its protein is CAIISGGDYNEQFF.

This clonotype was seen many times. The CDR3 nucleotides read TGTGCCAGCTCACCACTGAGCACTGGCGGAACTGAAGCTTTCTTT. Translation gives CASSPLSTGGTEAFF. The V call is TRBV18, the J call TRBJ1-1; no definite D call. Trimming removed 1 base at V and 5 bases at J, with 14 bases between. Looked up from germline, CDR1 is KGHSH and CDR2 is LQKENI. The CDR3 is 15 amino acids.

The chain couples TRBV10-3 to TRBJ2-7; perhaps TRBD2 as D (6 bases). CDR1 ENHRY and CDR2 SYGVKD come from the germline V gene. This CDR3 is built from 15 residues. V lost 4 bases and J 4 bases, leaving 17 bases between the germline ends. CDR3 region: CAISARDLVDYEQYF. CDR3 in DNA: TGTGCCATCAGTGCCCGGGACTTGGTGGATTACGAGCAGTACTTC.

At least ten counts were recorded for this clonotype. The chain links TRBV28 to TRBJ2-7; weak D call: TRBD2 (5 bases). This CDR3 is built from 14 residues. V was cut by 2 bases and J by 2 bases, with 10 bases left in between. From germline, CDR1 is MDHEN and CDR2 SYDVKM. CDR3: CASSLTFSAYEQYF. CDR3 sequence (DNA): TGTGCCAGCAGTTTAACCTTTAGCGCCTACGAGCAGTACTTC.